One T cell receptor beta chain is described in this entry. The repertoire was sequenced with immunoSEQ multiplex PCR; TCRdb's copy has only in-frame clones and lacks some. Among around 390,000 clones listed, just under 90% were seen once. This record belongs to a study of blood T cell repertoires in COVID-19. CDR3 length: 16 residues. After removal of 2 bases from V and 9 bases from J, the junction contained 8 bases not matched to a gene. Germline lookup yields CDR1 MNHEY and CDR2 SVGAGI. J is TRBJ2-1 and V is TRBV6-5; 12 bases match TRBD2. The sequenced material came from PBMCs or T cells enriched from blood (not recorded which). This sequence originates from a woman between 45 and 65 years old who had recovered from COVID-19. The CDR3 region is CASSYRASGGAGEQFF. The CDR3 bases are TGTGCCAGCAGTTACAGGGCTAGCGGGGGGGCCGGTGAGCAGTTCTTC.